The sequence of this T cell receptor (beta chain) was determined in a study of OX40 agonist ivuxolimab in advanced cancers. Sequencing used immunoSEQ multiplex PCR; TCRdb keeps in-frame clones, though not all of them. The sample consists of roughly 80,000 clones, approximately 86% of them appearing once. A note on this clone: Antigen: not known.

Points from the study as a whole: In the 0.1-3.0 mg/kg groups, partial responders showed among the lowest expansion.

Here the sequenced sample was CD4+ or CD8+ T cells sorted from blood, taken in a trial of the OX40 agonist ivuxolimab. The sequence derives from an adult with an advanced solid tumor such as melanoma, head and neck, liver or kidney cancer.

The CDR3 loop reads CASGLEANTGELFF. Here the CDR3 DNA reads TGTGCTAGTGGTTTAGAGGCGAACACCGGGGAGCTGTTTTTT. The rearrangement uses TRBV12-5 and TRBJ2-2; D remains ambiguous. CDR1 and CDR2 (germline): LGHNT, FRNRAP. The V end was cut by 3 bases, the J end by 0 bases, with 5 bases between. This CDR3 is built from 14 residues.